The rows below give T cell receptor beta chains drawn from one sample of a study of neurological immune-mediated disorders. TCRdb re-called the 5' RACE reads with MiXCR, one entry per CDR3 protein. The table has around 100,000 distinct CDR3 sequences, 10% to 13% seen once. Specimen: PBMCs. These receptors were obtained from a female donor with HTLV-1-associated myelopathy (HAM/TSP). Both conserved end residues are part of each CDR3. D genes are given only for firm matches. The listing skips clone size in some rows; elsewhere it reads once, few, many or a size class.

j_call | d_call | v_call | clone_size | cdr3_aa | cdr3_nt
TRBJ2-3 | NA | TRBV20-1 | NA | CSASSRLGAYTQYF | TGCAGTGCTAGCTCCAGACTAGGCGCATATACGCAGTATTTT
TRBJ2-3 | NA | TRBV9 | many | CASSRQISTDTQYF | TGTGCCAGCAGTAGACAGATCTCCACAGATACGCAGTATTTT
TRBJ1-1 | NA | TRBV12-3/TRBV12-4 | many | CASSTPGRFGAFF | TGTGCCAGCAGTACCCCTGGGAGGTTTGGAGCTTTCTTT
TRBJ2-1 | NA | TRBV28 | many | CASSLRDTYNEQFF | TGTGCCAGCAGTTTAAGGGACACCTACAATGAGCAGTTCTTC
TRBJ1-2 | NA | TRBV5-1 | many | CASSSSVGNYGYTF | TGCGCCAGCAGCTCCTCGGTAGGGAACTATGGCTACACCTTC
TRBJ2-2 | NA | TRBV7-8 | many | CASSLGVFTGELFF | TGTGCCAGCAGCTTAGGAGTGTTCACCGGGGAGCTGTTTTTT
TRBJ1-5 | NA | TRBV10-3 | many | CAISESRDSQPQHF | TGTGCCATCAGTGAGTCGAGAGACAGTCAGCCCCAGCATTTT
TRBJ2-3 | TRBD2 | TRBV15 | many | CATSFRTSGVSDTQYF | TGTGCCACCAGCTTCCGGACTAGCGGGGTCTCAGATACGCAGTATTTT
TRBJ2-4 | TRBD1 | TRBV10-3 | many | CAISERQGAGNIQYF | TGTGCCATCAGTGAGAGGCAGGGGGCTGGAAACATTCAGTACTTC
TRBJ1-5 | NA | TRBV6-5 | many | CASSSTNSNQPQHF | TGTGCCAGCAGTTCGACAAATAGCAATCAGCCCCAGCATTTT
TRBJ2-3 | NA | TRBV12-3/TRBV12-4 | many | CASSFSTGPTDTQYF | TGTGCCAGCAGTTTCTCCACAGGACCTACAGATACGCAGTATTTT
TRBJ2-1 | NA | TRBV20-1 | many | CSARGGANSYNEQFF | TGCAGTGCTAGAGGGGGGGCCAATTCCTACAATGAGCAGTTCTTC
TRBJ2-3 | TRBD1 | TRBV20-1 | NA | CSARRDRGRTDTQYF | TGCAGTGCTAGAAGGGACAGGGGGCGCACAGATACGCAGTATTTT
TRBJ2-1 | TRBD2 | TRBV3-1 | few | CASSPGTRGSNEQFF | TGTGCCAGCAGTCCCGGGACTAGAGGGTCCAATGAGCAGTTCTTC
TRBJ1-2 | NA | TRBV6-6 | many | CASSYSNYRGAGNGYTF | TGTGCCAGCAGTTATAGTAATTATCGGGGCGCGGGGAATGGCTACACCTTC
TRBJ2-2 | NA | TRBV7-6 | few | CASSQRQLTNTGELFF | TGTGCCAGCAGCCAGAGACAGCTTACGAACACCGGGGAGCTGTTTTTT
TRBJ2-5 | TRBD2 | TRBV7-9 | many | CASSSLAAKETQYF | TGTGCCAGCAGCTCACTAGCGGCAAAAGAGACCCAGTACTTC
TRBJ2-3 | TRBD1 | TRBV5-1 | many | CASSFGRGPDTQYF | TGCGCCAGCAGCTTTGGCAGGGGGCCAGATACGCAGTATTTT
TRBJ2-5 | NA | TRBV5-1 | few | CASRSGDQETQYF | TGCGCCAGCAGGTCAGGGGACCAAGAGACCCAGTACTTC
TRBJ2-7 | TRBD2 | TRBV5-1 | many | CASSLVPGSGSFYEQYF | TGCGCCAGCAGCTTGGTCCCAGGAAGCGGGAGCTTCTACGAGCAGTACTTC
TRBJ1-2 | TRBD1 | TRBV6-5 | many | CASSRQGYGYTF | TGTGCCAGCAGTCGACAGGGGTATGGCTACACCTTC
TRBJ2-3 | NA | TRBV20-1 | many | CSATRGAGADTQYF | TGCAGTGCGACCCGGGGGGCCGGGGCGGATACGCAGTATTTT
TRBJ2-7 | NA | TRBV20-1 | many | CSARQGVGEDEQYF | TGCAGTGCTAGACAGGGTGTGGGGGAAGACGAGCAGTACTTC
TRBJ2-7 | NA | TRBV5-1 | many | CASSLGQPSYEQYF | TGCGCCAGCAGCCTAGGGCAGCCGTCCTACGAGCAGTACTTC
TRBJ2-5 | NA | TRBV7-8 | NA | CASRQHSWEAETQYF | TGTGCCAGCAGGCAACACTCATGGGAGGCAGAGACCCAGTACTTC
TRBJ1-1 | NA | TRBV20-1 | NA | CSARNRGGAFF | TGCAGTGCTAGAAACCGGGGCGGCGCTTTCTTT
TRBJ2-3 | NA | TRBV7-2 | many | CASSLAGGPSDTQYF | TGTGCCAGCAGCTTAGCGGGGGGGCCCTCAGATACGCAGTATTTT
TRBJ2-7 | NA | TRBV7-8 | many | CASSLATGTEQYF | TGTGCCAGCAGCTTAGCGACAGGAACCGAGCAGTACTTC
TRBJ2-7 | TRBD1 | TRBV12-3/TRBV12-4 | many | CASSLDGTGTYEQYF | TGTGCCAGCAGTTTAGATGGGACAGGGACCTACGAGCAGTACTTC
TRBJ2-5 | TRBD1 | TRBV5-1 | many | CASSLGDRVSFAETQYF | TGCGCCAGCAGCTTGGGCGACAGGGTTTCTTTTGCAGAGACCCAGTACTTC
TRBJ2-2 | NA | TRBV5-1 | many | CASSLNTDTGELFF | TGCGCCAGCAGCTTGAACACCGACACCGGGGAGCTGTTTTTT
TRBJ2-3 | TRBD2 | TRBV11-2 | many | CASSLGLARGTDTQYF | TGTGCCAGCAGCTTGGGACTAGCGAGGGGCACAGATACGCAGTATTTT
TRBJ2-3 | TRBD2 | TRBV4-1 | few | CASSQPSGEGGYF | TGCGCCAGCAGCCAACCCTCGGGGGAGGGTGGGTATTTT
TRBJ2-1 | TRBD2 | TRBV7-9 | many | CASSFLAGGHNEQFF | TGTGCCAGCAGCTTCCTAGCGGGGGGGCACAATGAGCAGTTCTTC
TRBJ1-5 | TRBD1 | TRBV5-1 | NA | CASSFDRDQPQHF | TGCGCCAGCAGCTTTGACAGGGATCAGCCCCAGCATTTT
TRBJ1-1 | NA | TRBV20-1 | many | CSARDRRGNTEAFF | TGCAGTGCTAGAGATCGAAGGGGAAACACTGAAGCTTTCTTT
TRBJ2-1 | TRBD2 | TRBV20-1 | many | CSAKSLSGSSYNEQFF | TGCAGTGCTAAATCCCTTAGCGGGAGCTCCTACAATGAGCAGTTCTTC
TRBJ2-3 | NA | TRBV5-6 | many | CASYRDSTDTQYF | TGTGCCAGCTACAGGGATAGCACAGATACGCAGTATTTT
TRBJ2-3 | NA | TRBV5-6 | many | CASSLLSARGPKDF | TGTGCCAGCAGCTTGTTGAGCGCAAGGGGACCCAAAGATTTT
TRBJ2-7 | TRBD1 | TRBV5-1 | many | CASTLGQGDSKEQYF | TGCGCCAGCACCCTCGGACAGGGGGATTCGAAGGAGCAGTACTTC
TRBJ2-1 | NA | TRBV5-1 | many | CASRQVSYNEQFF | TGCGCCAGCCGACAGGTCTCCTACAATGAGCAGTTCTTC
TRBJ1-1 | NA | TRBV5-1 | many | CASSTGFRTEAFF | TGCGCCAGCAGCACAGGGTTCCGCACTGAAGCTTTCTTT
TRBJ1-1 | NA | TRBV5-1 | many | CASSSSPVGASTEAFF | TGCGCCAGCAGTTCTTCCCCAGTGGGGGCGAGTACTGAAGCTTTCTTT
TRBJ1-1 | NA | TRBV28 | many | CASSRPPTENTEAFF | TGTGCCAGCAGTCGCCCCCCGACGGAGAACACTGAAGCTTTCTTT
TRBJ1-2 | TRBD1 | TRBV18 | few | CASSPSGQRDYGYTF | TGTGCCAGCTCACCTTCGGGACAGAGGGACTATGGCTACACCTTC
TRBJ2-2 | NA | TRBV21-1 | many | CASSKGTAGEGELFF | TGTGCCAGCAGCAAAGGGACAGCCGGAGAAGGGGAGCTGTTTTTT
TRBJ1-2 | NA | TRBV20-1 | many | CSARDPSGLGYTF | TGCAGTGCTAGAGATCCTTCCGGGCTAGGCTACACCTTC
TRBJ2-2 | NA | TRBV5-1 | few | CASRLSGPTGELFF | TGCGCCAGCAGACTCTCTGGGCCCACCGGGGAGCTGTTTTTT
TRBJ2-1 | TRBD1 | TRBV10-3 | many | CAISEGGQGTYNEQFF | TGTGCCATCAGTGAGGGGGGACAGGGGACCTACAATGAGCAGTTCTTC
TRBJ1-1 | NA | TRBV3-1 | many | CASQNMNTEAFF | TGTGCCAGCCAAAACATGAACACTGAAGCTTTCTTT
TRBJ1-5 | NA | TRBV2 | many | CASRETMYQPQHF | TGTGCCAGCAGAGAGACGATGTATCAGCCCCAGCATTTT
TRBJ2-3 | NA | TRBV9 | NA | CASSAWGGLTDTQYF | TGTGCCAGCAGCGCGTGGGGGGGCCTCACAGATACGCAGTATTTT
TRBJ1-1 | NA | TRBV20-1 | few | CSARDQRWNTEAFF | TGCAGTGCTAGAGACCAGCGCTGGAACACTGAAGCTTTCTTT